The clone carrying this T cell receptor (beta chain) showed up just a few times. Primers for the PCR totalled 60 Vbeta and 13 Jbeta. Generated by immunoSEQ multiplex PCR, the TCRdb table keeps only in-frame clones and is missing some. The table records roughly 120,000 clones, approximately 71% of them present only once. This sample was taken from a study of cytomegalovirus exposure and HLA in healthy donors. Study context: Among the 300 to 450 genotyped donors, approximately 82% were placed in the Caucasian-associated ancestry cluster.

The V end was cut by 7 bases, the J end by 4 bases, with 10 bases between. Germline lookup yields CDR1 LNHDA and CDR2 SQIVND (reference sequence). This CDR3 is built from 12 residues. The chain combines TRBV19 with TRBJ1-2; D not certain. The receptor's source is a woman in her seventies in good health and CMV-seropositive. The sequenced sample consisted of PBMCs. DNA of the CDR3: TGTGCCAGTAATGGGCAGTCCTATGGCTACACCTTC. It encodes CASNGQSYGYTF. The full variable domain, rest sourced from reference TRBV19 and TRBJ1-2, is DGGITQSPKYLFRKEGQNVTLSCEQNLNHDAMYWYRQDPGQGLRLIYYSQIVNDFQKGDIAEGYSVSREKKESFPLTVTSAQKNPTAFYLCASNGQSYGYTFGSGTRLTVV.